Included here is one T cell receptor (beta chain) sequence, with context. This CDR3 contains 14 residues. V lost 1 base and J lost 4, with 8 bases in between. Germline lookup yields CDR1 MGHRA and CDR2 YSYEKL. The assay was immunoSEQ multiplex PCR, and TCRdb's table has in-frame clones only and misses some. Of under 300,000 clones listed, around 87% are singletons. The data belong to a study of blood T cell repertoires in COVID-19. Study-wide background: Donors in the United States, Italy and Spain gave samples during acute or convalescent COVID-19. The analysed material was cDNA or gDNA that came from T cells, B-cell-depleted T cells, or PBMCs.

In assigning cohorts, the study relied on participant-reported clinical history. Sample: PBMCs or T cells enriched from blood (not recorded which). This TCR was sampled from a woman in her 50s who had recovered from COVID-19. The chain links TRBV4-1 to TRBJ1-5; D call uncertain. The CDR3 loop reads CASSQVAVNQPQHF. Here the CDR3 DNA reads TGCGCCAGCAGCCAAGTGGCGGTTAATCAGCCCCAGCATTTT.